The 16 T cell receptor beta chains below all came from one sample that was sequenced in a study of OX40 agonist ivuxolimab in advanced cancers. This table comes from immunoSEQ multiplex PCR, and its TCRdb copy is limited to in-frame clones, with some not included. The sample records 55,000 to 70,000 clones, approximately 80% being singletons. The material sequenced was CD4+ or CD8+ T cells sorted from blood, taken in a trial of the OX40 agonist ivuxolimab. The receptors originated from an adult with an advanced solid tumor such as melanoma, head and neck, liver or kidney cancer.

The V call is TRBV18, the J call TRBJ1-1; D is unresolved. Germline assignment: CDR1 KGHSH and CDR2 LQKENI. The CDR3 is 14 residues long. Trimming pared 6 bases from V and 2 bases from J, leaving 13 bases between. The CDR3 region is CASSPEARNTEAFF. CDR3 nucleotide sequence: TGTGCCAGCTCGCCGGAGGCCCGAAACACTGAAGCTTTCTTT. Full variable domain (outside the CDR3, taken from reference TRBV18 and TRBJ1-1): NAGVMQNPRHLVRRRGQEARLRCSPMKGHSHVYWYRQLPEEGLKFMVYLQKENIIDESGMPKERFSAEFPKEGPSILRIQQVVRGDSAAYFCASSPEARNTEAFFGQGTRLTVV.

The V and J genes are TRBV7-3 and TRBJ2-5, with 8 nucleotides matching TRBD2. The tail of the sequence fits TRBJ2-7 better, so the J call may be wrong. Germline CDR1 is SGHTA and CDR2 is FQGTGA. CDR3 length: 15 residues. CDR3 amino acids: CASSLNHGLAYEQYF. The CDR3 DNA reads TGTGCCAGCAGCTTAAACCATGGACTAGCATACGAGCAGTACTTC.

The chain links TRBV7-2 to TRBJ2-3; TRBD2 might be the D (5 bases). The germline V gene has CDR1 SGHTA and CDR2 FQGNSA. The V and J ends lost 2 bases and 6 bases respectively, with 12 bases between them. There are 14 residues in the CDR3. CDR3 nucleotides: TGTGCCAGCAGCTTATGGACTGATTCTGATACGCAGTATTTT. Amino acid sequence: CASSLWTDSDTQYF.

The rearrangement links TRBV7-9 to TRBJ2-5; the match to TRBD1 covers 8 bases. V lost 5 bases to trimming and J lost 2 bases; unmatched junction nucleotides: 1. This CDR3 region has 13 residues. From germline, CDR1 is SEHNR and CDR2 FQNEAQ (reference sequence). CDR3 residues: CASSHRGQETQYF. CDR3 coding DNA: TGTGCCAGCAGCCACAGGGGGCAAGAGACCCAGTACTTC.

The CDR3 sequence is CASSLLGNGGGYNEQFF. The DNA of the CDR3 is TGTGCCAGCAGCCTACTGGGGAACGGAGGGGGGTACAATGAGCAGTTCTTC. The chain carries TRBV27 and TRBJ2-1; the D gene could be TRBD1 or TRBD2 (6 bases each). The CDR3 covers 17 residues. Trimming took off 6 bases at V and 4 bases at J, with 22 bases between the two ends. Germline loops: CDR1 MNHEY, CDR2 SMNVEV (reference sequence).

The chain uses TRBV7-6 and TRBJ1-6; TRBD1 is a possible D gene (6 bases). CDR1 SGHVS and CDR2 FNYEAQ come from the germline V gene. With 5 bases removed from V and 10 bases from J, the gap between germline ends came to 15 bases. The CDR3 sequence is 14 residues long. The DNA for the CDR3 is TGTGCCAGCAGCCGCGCGGGGGCCAGATCACCCCTCCACTTT. It encodes CASSRAGARSPLHF.

The chain uses TRBV9 and TRBJ2-1, with 8 bases fitting TRBD1. Losses at the gene ends were 2 bases for V and 6 bases for J; bases not matched to a gene: 1. The CDR3 has 13 residues. Germline CDR1 reads SGDLS; CDR2 reads YYNGEE. In nucleotides, the CDR3 is TGTGCCAGCAGCGTCGACAGGGGCAATGAGCAGTTCTTC. It translates to CASSVDRGNEQFF.

The rearrangement links TRBV15 to TRBJ1-5; D is unclear. The CDR3 sequence is 13 residues long. From germline, CDR1 is LNHNV and CDR2 YYDKDF (reference sequence). Trimming removed 0 bases from V and 4 bases from J, with 4 bases in between. CDR3 in DNA: TGTGCCACCAGCAGAGATGTGAATCAGCCCCAGCATTTT. Protein product: CATSRDVNQPQHF.

The V and J genes are TRBV28 and TRBJ2-3; TRBD1 is a possible D gene (6 bases). V was shortened by 11 bases and J by 1 base, with 13 bases between the two germline ends. Germline V gene sequence: CDR1 MDHEN, CDR2 SYDVKM. The CDR3 loop spans 13 amino acids. The chain's CDR3 is CASEQGGTDTQYF. The CDR3 region has the DNA TGTGCCTCCGAACAGGGAGGCACAGATACGCAGTATTTT.

The chain carries TRBV28 and TRBJ2-1; D may be TRBD1 (6 bases). V dropped 6 bases and J dropped 9 bases, with 21 bases sitting between them. Germline V lookup: CDR1 MDHEN, CDR2 SYDVKM. The CDR3 sequence is 15 residues long. The CDR3 DNA follows: TGTGCCAGCAGCCCACTTGGAGTAGTCAGGGGTGAGCAGTTCTTC. Its translation: CASSPLGVVRGEQFF.

The rearrangement uses TRBV6-5 and TRBJ1-3; D remains ambiguous. The CDR3 covers 14 residues. CDR1 is MNHEY and CDR2 is SVGAGI in the germline V gene. Trimming stripped 2 bases from V and 4 bases from J, with 9 bases between. In DNA, the CDR3 is TGTGCCAGCAGTTACGGGGTAGAGGGAAACACCATATATTTT. Translating gives CASSYGVEGNTIYF.

This chain connects TRBV6-5 to TRBJ2-7; D call uncertain. This CDR3 comprises 15 residues. V lost 2 bases, J lost 0 bases, and 11 bases lay in between. Looked up from germline, CDR1 is MNHEY and CDR2 is SVGAGI. CDR3 loop: CASSYGRRSSYEQYF. The CDR3 coding sequence is TGTGCCAGCAGTTACGGACGGAGAAGCTCCTACGAGCAGTACTTC.

This chain links TRBV9 with TRBJ2-1, with TRBD2 identical over 10 bases. Germline assignment: CDR1 SGDLS and CDR2 YYNGEE. This CDR3 is built from 14 residues. Losses at the gene ends were 3 bases for V and 6 bases for J; bases not matched to a gene: 3. CDR3 DNA: TGTGCCAGCAGCGCTAGCGGGAGACCCAATGAGCAGTTCTTC. This sequence encodes CASSASGRPNEQFF.

This clone was counted between two and nine times. The rearrangement uses TRBV9 and TRBJ2-1, with D uncertain. The germline CDR1 and CDR2 sequences are SGDLS and YYNGEE. Trimming stripped 0 bases from V and 7 bases from J, with 14 bases between. This CDR3 comprises 15 residues. The CDR3 DNA follows: TGTGCCAGCAGCGTAGGAGGCTTGATGGTAAATGAGCAGTTCTTC. As protein: CASSVGGLMVNEQFF.

This chain uses TRBV28 with TRBJ2-7; TRBD2 matches at 12 bases. Per the germline V gene, CDR1 is MDHEN and CDR2 is SYDVKM. The CDR3 is 12 residues long. J was trimmed by 4 bases and V by 10 bases; bases with no gene match: 2. The CDR3, as DNA: TGTGCCACCGGACTAGCGGGATACGAGCAGTACTTC. Its protein product is CATGLAGYEQYF.

The chain combines TRBV7-2 with TRBJ1-1; possible D gene TRBD1, 5 bases. This CDR3 has 16 amino acids. Germline assignment: CDR1 SGHTA and CDR2 FQGNSA. The V end lost 6 bases, the J end lost 0 bases, and 17 bases lay between the germline ends. Here the CDR3 DNA reads TGTGCCAGCAGATTGAGCGGGGGACCCCTGAACACTGAAGCTTTCTTT. Its translation: CASRLSGGPLNTEAFF.